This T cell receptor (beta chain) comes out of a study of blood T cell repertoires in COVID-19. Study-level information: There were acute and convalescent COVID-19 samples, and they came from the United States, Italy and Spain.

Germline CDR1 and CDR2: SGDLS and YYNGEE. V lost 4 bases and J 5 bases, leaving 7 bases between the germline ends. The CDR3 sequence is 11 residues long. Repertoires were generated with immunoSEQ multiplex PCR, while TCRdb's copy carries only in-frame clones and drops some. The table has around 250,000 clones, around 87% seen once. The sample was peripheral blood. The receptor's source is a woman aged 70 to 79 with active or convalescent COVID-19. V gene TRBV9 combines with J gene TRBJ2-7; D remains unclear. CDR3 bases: TGTGCCAGCAGCTTACACGACGAGCAGTACTTC. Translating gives CASSLHDEQYF.